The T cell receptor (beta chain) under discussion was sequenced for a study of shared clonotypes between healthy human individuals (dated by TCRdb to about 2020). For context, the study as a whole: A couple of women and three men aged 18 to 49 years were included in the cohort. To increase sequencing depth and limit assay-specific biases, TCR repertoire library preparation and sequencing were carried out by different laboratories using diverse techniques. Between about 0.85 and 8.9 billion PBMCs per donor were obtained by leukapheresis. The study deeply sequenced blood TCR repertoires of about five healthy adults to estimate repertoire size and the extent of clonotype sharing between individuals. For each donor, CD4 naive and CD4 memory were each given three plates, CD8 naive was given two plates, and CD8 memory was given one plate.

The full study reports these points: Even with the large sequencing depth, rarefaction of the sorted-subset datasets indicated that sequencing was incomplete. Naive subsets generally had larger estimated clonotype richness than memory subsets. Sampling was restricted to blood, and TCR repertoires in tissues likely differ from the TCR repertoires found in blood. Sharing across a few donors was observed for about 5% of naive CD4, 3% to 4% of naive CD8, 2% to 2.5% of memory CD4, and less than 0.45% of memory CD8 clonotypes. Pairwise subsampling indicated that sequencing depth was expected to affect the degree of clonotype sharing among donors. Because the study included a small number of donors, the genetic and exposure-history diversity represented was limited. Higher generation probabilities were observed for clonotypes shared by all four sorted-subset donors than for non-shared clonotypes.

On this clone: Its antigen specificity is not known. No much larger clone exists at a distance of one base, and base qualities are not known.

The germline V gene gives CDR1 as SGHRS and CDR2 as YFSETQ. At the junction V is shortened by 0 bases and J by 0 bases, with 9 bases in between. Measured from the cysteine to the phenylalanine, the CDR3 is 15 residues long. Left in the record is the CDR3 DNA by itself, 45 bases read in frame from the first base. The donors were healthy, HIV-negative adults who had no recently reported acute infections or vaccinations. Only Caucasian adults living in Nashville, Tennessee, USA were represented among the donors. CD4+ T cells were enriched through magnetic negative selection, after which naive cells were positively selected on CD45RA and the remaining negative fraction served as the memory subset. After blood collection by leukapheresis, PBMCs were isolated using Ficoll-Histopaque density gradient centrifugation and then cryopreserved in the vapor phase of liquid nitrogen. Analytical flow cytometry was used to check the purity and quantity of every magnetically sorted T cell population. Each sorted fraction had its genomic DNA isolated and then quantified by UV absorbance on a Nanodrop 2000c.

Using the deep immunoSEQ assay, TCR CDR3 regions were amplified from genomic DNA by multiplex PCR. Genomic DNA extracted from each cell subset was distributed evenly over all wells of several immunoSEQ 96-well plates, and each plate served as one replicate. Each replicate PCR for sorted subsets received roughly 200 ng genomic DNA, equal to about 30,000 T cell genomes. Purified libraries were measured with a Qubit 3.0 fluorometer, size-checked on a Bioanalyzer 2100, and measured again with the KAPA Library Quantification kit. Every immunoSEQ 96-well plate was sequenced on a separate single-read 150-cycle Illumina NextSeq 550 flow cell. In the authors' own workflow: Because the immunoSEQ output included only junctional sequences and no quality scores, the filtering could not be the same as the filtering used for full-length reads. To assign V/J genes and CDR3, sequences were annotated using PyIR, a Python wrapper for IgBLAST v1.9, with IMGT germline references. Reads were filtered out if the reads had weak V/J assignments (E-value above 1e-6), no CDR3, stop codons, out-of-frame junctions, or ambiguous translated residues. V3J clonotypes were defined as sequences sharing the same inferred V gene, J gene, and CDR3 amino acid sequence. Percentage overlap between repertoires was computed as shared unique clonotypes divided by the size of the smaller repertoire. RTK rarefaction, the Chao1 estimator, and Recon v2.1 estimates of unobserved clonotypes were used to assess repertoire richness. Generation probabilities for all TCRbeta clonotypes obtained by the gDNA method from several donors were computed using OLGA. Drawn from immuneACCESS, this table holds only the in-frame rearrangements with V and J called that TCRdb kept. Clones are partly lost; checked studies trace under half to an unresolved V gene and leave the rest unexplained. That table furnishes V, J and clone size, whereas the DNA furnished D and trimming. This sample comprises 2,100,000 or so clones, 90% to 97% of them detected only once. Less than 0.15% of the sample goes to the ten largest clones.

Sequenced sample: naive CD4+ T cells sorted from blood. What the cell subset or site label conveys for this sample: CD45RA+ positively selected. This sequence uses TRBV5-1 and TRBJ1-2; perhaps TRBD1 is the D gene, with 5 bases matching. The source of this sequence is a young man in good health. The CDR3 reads CASSLGQTPNYGYTF. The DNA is TGCGCCAGCAGCTTGGGACAGACCCCTAACTATGGCTACACCTTC.